This T cell receptor beta chain is drawn from a study of early T cells in non-severe SARS-CoV-2 infection. Whole-study results and caveats: Using VDJdb, the matching emphasized anti-spike CD8 responses while missing private and CD4 specificities.

The table lists this clonotype with many counts. Its specificity is not known. The CDR3 covers 15 residues. CDR1 and CDR2 from the germline V gene are GTSNPN and SVGIG (reference sequence). Deletions cut 2 bases from V and 5 bases from J, with 18 bases between. Molecules of cDNA were individually given unique molecular identifiers that were attached to them. TCRdb used MiXCR to reprocess the 5' RACE reads, holding one entry per CDR3 protein. The data show around 45,000 distinct CDR3 sequences, about 4% seen once. The chain joins TRBV30 to TRBJ1-1; D is possibly TRBD1 (5 bases). The sample comprised whole blood. This sequence originates from an adult who was a healthcare worker with PCR-confirmed SARS-CoV-2 infection or an uninfected control (not recorded which). The CDR3, as DNA: TGTGCCTGGAGTCTTCATCCCGGTGGGGCTACTGAAGCTTTCTTT. Amino acid sequence: CAWSLHPGGATEAFF.